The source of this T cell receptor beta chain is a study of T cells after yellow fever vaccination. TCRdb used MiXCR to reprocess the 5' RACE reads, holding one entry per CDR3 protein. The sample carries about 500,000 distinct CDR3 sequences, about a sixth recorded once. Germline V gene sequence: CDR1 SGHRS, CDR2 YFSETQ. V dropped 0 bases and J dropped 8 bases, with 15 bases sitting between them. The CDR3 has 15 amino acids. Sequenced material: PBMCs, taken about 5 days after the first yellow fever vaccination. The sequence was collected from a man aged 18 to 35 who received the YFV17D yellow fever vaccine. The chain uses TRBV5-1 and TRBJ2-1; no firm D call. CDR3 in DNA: TGCGCCAGCAGCTTGGCCATTTCCGGGTCGGATGAGCAGTTCTTC. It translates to CASSLAISGSDEQFF.